This T cell receptor (beta chain) was sequenced during a study of Ad26.COV2.S vaccination and SARS-CoV-2 variants. Treatment defined: over 15 received Ad26.COV2.S at low or high dose, single or two shots; 5 received placebo; per-sample allocation not given. Samples analyzed were those drawn on day 63 after the first vaccine or placebo injection. V was clipped by 3 bases and J by 4 bases, with 9 bases between them. Per the germline V gene, CDR1 is MDHEN and CDR2 is SYDVKM. This CDR3 is built from 13 residues. Clones were sequenced by immunoSEQ multiplex PCR, and TCRdb holds only the in-frame ones, with some missing. This table has more than 300,000 clones, roughly 84% appearing once.

The starting material was peripheral blood, obtained in a trial of Ad26.COV2.S vaccine versus placebo. The genes are TRBV28 and TRBJ1-2; D unresolved. The origin of this receptor is a person between 18 and 65 years old who received the Ad26.COV2.S COVID-19 vaccine or a placebo. CDR3 nucleotides: TGTGCCAGCAGTTTCCCCGGGATCTATGGCTACACCTTC. This gives the protein CASSFPGIYGYTF.